Listed below are T cell receptor beta chains from one sample, sequenced in a study of shared clonotypes between healthy human individuals. Repertoires were generated with immunoSEQ multiplex PCR, while TCRdb's copy carries only in-frame clones and drops some. The sample contains around 510,000 clones, 90% to 97% of which appear only once. Sequences were obtained from naive CD4+ T cells sorted from blood. These receptors came from a woman aged 30 to 39 in good health. The CDR3 runs from the conserved cysteine through the conserved F or W. D genes are given only for firm matches. Clone size is shown for a subset of rows, as once, few, many or a class of expanded clone.

j_gene: TRBJ2-7
d_gene: NA
abundance: NA
v_gene: TRBV28
CDR3aa: CASKYGSRNEQYF
CDR3nt: TGTGCCAGCAAGTACGGGAGTCGGAACGAGCAGTACTTC

j_gene: TRBJ2-7
d_gene: TRBD2
abundance: NA
v_gene: TRBV30
CDR3aa: CAWTFLAGGPHSYEQYF
CDR3nt: TGTGCCTGGACATTCCTAGCGGGAGGCCCCCACTCCTACGAGCAGTACTTC

j_gene: TRBJ2-7
d_gene: TRBD1
abundance: NA
v_gene: TRBV6-5
CDR3aa: CASKTGAISYEQYF
CDR3nt: TGTGCCAGCAAGACAGGGGCGATCTCCTACGAGCAGTACTTC

j_gene: TRBJ2-7
d_gene: NA
abundance: NA
v_gene: TRBV5-6
CDR3aa: CASSIERDTYSYEQYF
CDR3nt: TGTGCCAGCAGCATAGAGCGGGACACCTACTCCTACGAGCAGTACTTC

j_gene: TRBJ1-2
d_gene: TRBD1
abundance: NA
v_gene: TRBV19
CDR3aa: CASSINPGQGYYGYTF
CDR3nt: TGTGCCAGTAGTATCAATCCGGGACAGGGGTACTATGGCTACACCTTC

j_gene: TRBJ2-7
d_gene: NA
abundance: NA
v_gene: TRBV5-5
CDR3aa: CASSLRRDLYEQYF
CDR3nt: TGTGCCAGCAGCTTGCGACGGGACCTCTACGAGCAGTACTTC

j_gene: TRBJ2-3
d_gene: TRBD2
abundance: NA
v_gene: TRBV27
CDR3aa: CASSLMAAGANTQYF
CDR3nt: TGTGCCAGCAGTCTGATGGCAGCGGGAGCGAATACGCAGTATTTT

j_gene: TRBJ1-1
d_gene: TRBD1
abundance: few
v_gene: TRBV2
CDR3aa: CASSEGTGVGEAFF
CDR3nt: TGTGCCAGCAGTGAGGGGACAGGGGTAGGTGAAGCTTTCTTT

j_gene: TRBJ2-5
d_gene: TRBD2
abundance: once
v_gene: TRBV5-1
CDR3aa: CASSTSGRVQETQYF
CDR3nt: TGCGCCAGCAGTACTAGCGGGAGGGTTCAAGAGACCCAGTACTTC

j_gene: TRBJ2-1
d_gene: NA
abundance: NA
v_gene: TRBV7-2
CDR3aa: CASSLDRGLEQFF
CDR3nt: TGTGCCAGCAGCTTAGACCGGGGGCTTGAGCAGTTCTTC

j_gene: TRBJ2-6
d_gene: NA
abundance: NA
v_gene: TRBV25-1
CDR3aa: CASSEDLGGSGANVLTF
CDR3nt: TGTGCCAGCAGTGAAGATTTAGGGGGGTCTGGGGCCAACGTCCTGACTTTC

j_gene: TRBJ2-5
d_gene: TRBD2
abundance: NA
v_gene: TRBV7-2
CDR3aa: CASSLARGSGETQYF
CDR3nt: TGTGCCAGCAGCTTAGCTCGCGGGAGCGGCGAGACCCAGTACTTC

j_gene: TRBJ2-1
d_gene: NA
abundance: once
v_gene: TRBV18
CDR3aa: CASSLSGTLGDYNEQFF
CDR3nt: TGTGCCAGCTCACTTTCCGGGACCCTAGGGGACTACAATGAGCAGTTCTTC

j_gene: TRBJ2-7
d_gene: NA
abundance: NA
v_gene: TRBV6-1
CDR3aa: CASSLGTDYYEQYF
CDR3nt: TGTGCCAGCAGTTTGGGGACGGATTACTACGAGCAGTACTTC

j_gene: TRBJ2-1
d_gene: NA
abundance: NA
v_gene: TRBV11-2
CDR3aa: CATRRSPTYNEQFF
CDR3nt: TGTGCCACTCGAAGGTCCCCGACCTACAATGAGCAGTTCTTC

j_gene: TRBJ2-7
d_gene: NA
abundance: NA
v_gene: TRBV6-5
CDR3aa: CASKSQTYEQYF
CDR3nt: TGTGCCAGCAAGTCACAGACCTACGAGCAGTACTTC

j_gene: TRBJ1-2
d_gene: NA
abundance: few
v_gene: TRBV9
CDR3aa: CASSTGIYGYTF
CDR3nt: TGTGCCAGCAGCACAGGGATTTATGGCTACACCTTC

j_gene: TRBJ1-1
d_gene: NA
abundance: NA
v_gene: TRBV19
CDR3aa: CASSRYTEAFF
CDR3nt: TGTGCCAGTAGTCGATACACTGAAGCTTTCTTT

j_gene: TRBJ2-3
d_gene: NA
abundance: NA
v_gene: TRBV5-1
CDR3aa: CASSSGSTGTDTQYF
CDR3nt: TGCGCCAGCTCCTCGGGCAGTACAGGCACAGATACGCAGTATTTT

j_gene: TRBJ2-3
d_gene: TRBD1
abundance: NA
v_gene: TRBV28
CDR3aa: CASLRRTGINTQYF
CDR3nt: TGTGCCAGCCTCAGAAGGACAGGGATCAATACGCAGTATTTT

j_gene: TRBJ1-1
d_gene: TRBD1
abundance: NA
v_gene: TRBV6-5
CDR3aa: CASKPDRGGNTEAFF
CDR3nt: TGTGCCAGCAAACCAGACAGGGGGGGGAACACTGAAGCTTTCTTT

j_gene: TRBJ2-7
d_gene: TRBD1
abundance: NA
v_gene: TRBV28
CDR3aa: CASKDRERYEQYF
CDR3nt: TGTGCCAGCAAGGACAGGGAAAGGTACGAGCAGTACTTC

j_gene: TRBJ1-2
d_gene: NA
abundance: NA
v_gene: TRBV21-1
CDR3aa: CASSKEGGDSYGYTF
CDR3nt: TGTGCCAGCAGCAAAGAGGGAGGGGACAGCTATGGCTACACCTTC

j_gene: TRBJ2-1
d_gene: TRBD2
abundance: NA
v_gene: TRBV28
CDR3aa: CASSLFSAGGWFF
CDR3nt: TGTGCCAGCAGTTTATTTAGTGCGGGAGGTTGGTTCTTC

j_gene: TRBJ2-2
d_gene: NA
abundance: NA
v_gene: TRBV27
CDR3aa: CASSLSGNTGELFF
CDR3nt: TGTGCCAGCAGTTTAAGCGGAAACACCGGGGAGCTGTTTTTT

j_gene: TRBJ1-2
d_gene: TRBD1
abundance: NA
v_gene: TRBV27
CDR3aa: CASGLQQGFDNYGYTF
CDR3nt: TGTGCCAGCGGACTACAACAGGGGTTCGATAACTATGGCTACACCTTC

j_gene: TRBJ1-4
d_gene: NA
abundance: NA
v_gene: TRBV28
CDR3aa: CASSFFGSEKLFF
CDR3nt: TGTGCCAGCAGTTTCTTCGGTAGTGAAAAACTGTTTTTT

j_gene: TRBJ2-1
d_gene: TRBD1
abundance: NA
v_gene: TRBV28
CDR3aa: CASKNPGTGEFF
CDR3nt: TGTGCCAGCAAAAACCCGGGGACAGGGGAGTTCTTC

j_gene: TRBJ2-2
d_gene: NA
abundance: NA
v_gene: TRBV5-1
CDR3aa: CASSFASSEVSGELFF
CDR3nt: TGCGCCAGCAGCTTCGCTTCCTCCGAGGTATCCGGGGAGCTGTTTTTT

j_gene: TRBJ1-3
d_gene: TRBD1
abundance: NA
v_gene: TRBV7-9
CDR3aa: CASSLPTGSPGNTIYF
CDR3nt: TGTGCCAGCAGCTTACCGACAGGGTCCCCTGGAAACACCATATATTTT

j_gene: TRBJ2-3
d_gene: TRBD2
abundance: NA
v_gene: TRBV4-1
CDR3aa: CASREAGAYTDTQYF
CDR3nt: TGCGCCAGCAGGGAAGCGGGGGCCTACACAGATACGCAGTATTTT

j_gene: TRBJ2-7
d_gene: TRBD1
abundance: NA
v_gene: TRBV10-3
CDR3aa: CAISERGTGTGAEQYF
CDR3nt: TGTGCCATCAGTGAAAGGGGGACCGGGACAGGGGCCGAGCAGTACTTC

j_gene: TRBJ2-1
d_gene: TRBD1
abundance: NA
v_gene: TRBV5-1
CDR3aa: CASSSGGFSYNEQFF
CDR3nt: TGCGCCAGCAGTTCAGGGGGCTTCTCATACAATGAGCAGTTCTTC

j_gene: TRBJ1-2
d_gene: NA
abundance: NA
v_gene: TRBV2
CDR3aa: CASRSANYGYTF
CDR3nt: TGTGCCAGCAGGTCCGCTAACTATGGCTACACCTTC

j_gene: TRBJ2-7
d_gene: NA
abundance: NA
v_gene: TRBV6-1
CDR3aa: CASSEEGYEQYF
CDR3nt: TGTGCCAGCAGTGAAGAGGGATACGAGCAGTACTTC

j_gene: TRBJ2-2
d_gene: NA
abundance: NA
v_gene: TRBV28
CDR3aa: CASSRTAGELFF
CDR3nt: TGTGCCAGCAGCCGGACAGCCGGGGAGCTGTTTTTT

j_gene: TRBJ2-1
d_gene: TRBD2
abundance: NA
v_gene: TRBV10-3
CDR3aa: CAISVQYSGLAADNEQFF
CDR3nt: TGTGCCATCAGTGTCCAATACTCGGGACTAGCGGCCGACAATGAGCAGTTCTTC

j_gene: TRBJ2-1
d_gene: TRBD2
abundance: NA
v_gene: TRBV7-2
CDR3aa: CASSLSGVSYNEQFF
CDR3nt: TGTGCCAGCAGCCTTAGCGGGGTCTCCTACAATGAGCAGTTCTTC

j_gene: TRBJ2-1
d_gene: TRBD1
abundance: NA
v_gene: TRBV9
CDR3aa: CASSVRTGYNEQFF
CDR3nt: TGTGCCAGCAGCGTCCGGACAGGGTACAATGAGCAGTTCTTC

j_gene: TRBJ2-6
d_gene: TRBD1
abundance: NA
v_gene: TRBV4-2
CDR3aa: CASSQALNPQGNISGANVLTF
CDR3nt: TGTGCCAGCAGCCAGGCCCTGAATCCACAGGGGAACATCTCTGGGGCCAACGTCCTGACTTTC

j_gene: TRBJ2-1
d_gene: TRBD2
abundance: once
v_gene: TRBV7-2
CDR3aa: CASSYPGGSTKQFF
CDR3nt: TGTGCCAGCAGCTACCCTGGCGGGAGTACTAAGCAGTTCTTC

j_gene: TRBJ1-1
d_gene: NA
abundance: NA
v_gene: TRBV9
CDR3aa: CASSVGGRGGTEAFF
CDR3nt: TGTGCCAGCAGCGTGGGAGGGCGAGGGGGCACTGAAGCTTTCTTT